The 29 T cell receptor beta chains reported below all come from one sample, sequenced in a study of T-cell memory formation after mild COVID-19. Using its own MiXCR run on the 5' RACE reads, TCRdb lists one record per CDR3 protein. The sample has approximately 200,000 distinct CDR3 sequences; 16% are singletons. The sequenced sample was PBMCs or a T cell subset sorted from them (not recorded which). Receptors originate from an adult woman who had mild COVID-19 (a few samples of this study predate the infection). Cell type and time point are not known.

This chain uses TRBV21-1 with TRBJ1-2. TRBV21-1 is recorded as a pseudogene. The CDR3 length is 14 residues. Here the CDR3 DNA reads TGTGCCAGCAGCAAATGTCGGTTACCATATGGCTACACCTTC. Protein: CASSKCRLPYGYTF.

The chain links TRBV2 to TRBJ1-1, with a tentative D call TRBD1 (6 bases). The CDR3 is made up of 12 amino acids. CDR1 and CDR2 (germline): SNHLY, FYNNEI. V lost 10 bases and J 3 bases, leaving 12 bases between the germline ends. The CDR3: CATQGGYTEAFF. The CDR3 nucleotides are TGTGCCACACAGGGAGGATACACTGAAGCTTTCTTT.

The V gene is TRBV24-1, the J gene TRBJ1-2, with D hard to call. The CDR3 spans 12 residues. CDR1 is KGHDR and CDR2 is SFDVKD in the germline V gene. V lost 10 bases and J 4 bases, leaving 12 bases between the germline ends. CDR3 residues: CATSSPVYGYTF. CDR3 sequence (DNA): TGTGCCACGTCATCCCCAGTCTATGGCTACACCTTC.

The chain joins TRBV5-5 to TRBJ1-6; TRBD1 matches 9 bases. V shed 4 bases, J shed 7 bases, and the junction held 6 bases outside the gene matches. Germline CDR1 and CDR2: SGHKS and YYEKEE (reference sequence). CDR3 size: 15 residues. CDR3 amino acids: CASSLGTGKNSPLHF. The CDR3 coding sequence is TGTGCCAGCAGCCTGGGGACAGGGAAGAATTCACCCCTCCACTTT.

This clonotype has a count of ten or more. The chain carries TRBV20-1 and TRBJ2-5; 10 nucleotides line up with TRBD2. The CDR3 sequence is 15 residues long. Germline V gene data show CDR1 as DFQATT and CDR2 as SNEGSKA (reference sequence). The ends lost 3 bases at V and 0 bases at J; junction bases unmatched: 4. Here the CDR3 DNA reads TGCAGTGCTAGCGGGACTAGCGTGGACCAAGAGACCCAGTACTTC. It translates to CSASGTSVDQETQYF.

The CDR3 sequence: CATRETGIYTEAFF. As DNA, the CDR3 is TGTGCCACCCGGGAGACAGGGATTTACACTGAAGCTTTCTTT. The chain is built from TRBV25-1 and TRBJ1-1; TRBD1 aligns across 7 bases. Germline lookup yields CDR1 MGHDK and CDR2 SYGVNS. CDR3 length: 14 amino acids. V was pared by 10 bases and J by 3 bases, with 11 bases of the junction left unmatched.

The chain links TRBV3-1 to TRBJ2-1, with 12 bases identical to TRBD2. Losses at the gene ends were 4 bases for V and 7 bases for J; bases not matched to a gene: 5. Germline V CDR1 and CDR2: LGHDT, YNNKEL (reference sequence). This CDR3 has 15 amino acids. DNA of the CDR3: TGTGCCAGCAGCCCGAGACTAGCGGGAGTTAATGAGCAGTTCTTC. Amino acid sequence: CASSPRLAGVNEQFF.

The chain has TRBV5-1 and TRBJ2-7; possible D gene TRBD2, 5 bases. Trimming stripped 0 bases from V and 3 bases from J, with 10 bases between. CDR1 and CDR2 (germline): SGHRS, YFSETQ. The CDR3 has 14 residues. The CDR3 region has the DNA TGCGCCAGCAGCTTGGGTCCAGGACTCTACGAGCAGTACTTC. Residues: CASSLGPGLYEQYF.

This clonotype was seen a few times. The chain recombines TRBV7-8 with TRBJ2-1; no definite D call. Trimming stripped 5 bases from V and 7 bases from J, with 6 bases between. The CDR3 loop spans 11 amino acids. CDR1 and CDR2 from the germline V gene are SGHVS and FQNEAQ. The CDR3 DNA is TGTGCCAGCAGCCGCCGAAATGAGCAGTTCTTC. It yields the protein CASSRRNEQFF.

The sample holds a few counts of this clonotype. The chain couples TRBV6-2 or TRBV6-3 to TRBJ2-3, with D perhaps given as TRBD1 or TRBD2 (5 bases each). Between the trimmed V and J ends, which lost 4 bases and 4 bases, there was a span of 12 bases. The germline V gene has CDR1 MNHEY and CDR2 SVGEGT. CDR3 length: 14 amino acids. The CDR3 loop reads CASSSGPAADTQYF. CDR3 DNA: TGTGCCAGCAGTTCGGGACCAGCCGCAGATACGCAGTATTTT.

This clonotype has only a few counts. The chain recombines TRBV24-1 with TRBJ1-2; TRBD1 is a possible D gene (6 bases). V lost 3 bases and J 6 bases, leaving 16 bases between the germline ends. Germline-derived CDR1 and CDR2 are KGHDR and SFDVKD. The CDR3 spans 15 residues. CDR3 protein: CATSDTGRSGNGYTF. The DNA of the CDR3 is TGTGCCACCAGTGATACAGGGCGGTCGGGCAATGGCTACACCTTC.

This chain joins TRBV6-5 and TRBJ2-3; no reliable D call. Trimming pared 5 bases from V and 0 bases from J, leaving 6 bases between. This CDR3 spans 13 amino acids. Germline loops: CDR1 MNHEY, CDR2 SVGAGI. The CDR3 bases are TGTGCCAGCAGTCAGCTTAGCACAGATACGCAGTATTTT. It encodes CASSQLSTDTQYF.

Note on this clonotype: This could be a read error, since a much larger clone is one nucleotide away. The gene calls are TRBV24-1 and TRBJ2-3; no reliable D call. CDR3 length: 13 amino acids. The germline V gene encodes CDR1 KGHDR and CDR2 SFDVKD. CDR3 nucleotides: TGTTCCACCAGTGGGCTGAGCACAGATACGCAGTATTTT. Translated, it gives CSTSGLSTDTQYF.

The chain carries TRBV2 and TRBJ2-5; D is unclear. The CDR3 length is 10 residues. Germline V lookup: CDR1 SNHLY, CDR2 FYNNEI. V lost 4 bases and J 4 bases, leaving 1 base between the germline ends. CDR3 DNA sequence: TGTGCCAGCAGTGTAGAGACCCAGTACTTC. Translation: CASSVETQYF.

This clonotype has only a few counts. The genes are TRBV5-1 and TRBJ2-2; D not certain. CDR1 is SGHRS and CDR2 is YFSETQ in the germline V gene. This CDR3 contains 15 residues. Trimming cost V 0 bases and J 1 base, with 7 bases left between them. The CDR3 DNA sequence: TGCGCCAGCAGCTTGGGCCATGTGAACACCGGGGAGCTGTTTTTT. Protein: CASSLGHVNTGELFF. Combining the CDR3 with reference TRBV5-1 and TRBJ2-2 gives the whole variable domain KAGVTQTPRYLIKTRGQQVTLSCSPISGHRSVSWYQQTPGQGLQFLFEYFSETQRNKGNFPGRFSGRQFSNSRSEMNVSTLELGDSALYLCASSLGHVNTGELFFGEGSRLTVL.

The sample holds a few counts of this clonotype. The gene calls are TRBV7-2 and TRBJ1-1; TRBD1 might be the D (5 bases). V was shortened by 5 bases and J by 3 bases, with 19 bases between the two germline ends. The CDR3 covers 16 residues. Germline CDR1 reads SGHTA; CDR2 reads FQGNSA. CDR3 sequence reads: CASSDLGVGTDTEAFF. CDR3 nucleotides: TGTGCCAGCAGCGATCTAGGGGTGGGGACTGACACTGAAGCTTTCTTT.

The chain employs TRBV7-2 and TRBJ1-1; D uncertain. The germline V gene encodes CDR1 SGHTA and CDR2 FQGNSA. V was cut by 1 base and J by 8 bases, with 14 bases left in between. The CDR3 runs 14 residues. The CDR3 spells CASSLGQTLWEAFF. The CDR3 bases are TGTGCCAGCAGCTTAGGACAAACCTTGTGGGAAGCTTTCTTT.

This clonotype was seen many times. The CDR3 spells CASSLLGAGANVLTF. The CDR3 bases are TGTGCCAGCAGCTTATTGGGGGCTGGGGCCAACGTCCTGACTTTC. The chain uses TRBV7-2 and TRBJ2-6; D is perhaps TRBD1 or TRBD2 (5 bases each). The CDR3 runs to 15 residues. Germline CDR1 is SGHTA and CDR2 is FQGNSA. V lost 2 bases, J lost 2 bases, and 7 bases lay in between.

Written as DNA, the CDR3 is TGCGCCAGCAGCTTGGAATTGGACCGACCCACAGATACGCAGTATTTT. Amino acid sequence: CASSLELDRPTDTQYF. J is TRBJ2-3 and V is TRBV5-1, with D unresolved. CDR1 SGHRS and CDR2 YFSETQ come from the germline V gene. The CDR3 has 16 residues. The ends were cut back, 0 bases at V and 2 bases at J, with 13 bases in the middle.

The V gene is TRBV5-6, the J gene TRBJ2-7; 10 positions agree with TRBD1. Germline V lookup: CDR1 SGHDT, CDR2 YYEEEE. This CDR3 has 15 residues. The trim removed 1 base at V and 5 bases at J, leaving 6 bases unmatched. For the CDR3, the DNA is TGTGCCAGCAGCTTGTCGACAGGGGGCATCGACGAGCAGTACTTC. This gives the protein CASSLSTGGIDEQYF.

This clonotype was seen more than once but under ten times. The chain combines TRBV6-6 with TRBJ1-1, with D maybe TRBD1 (5 bases). From germline, CDR1 is MNHNY and CDR2 SVGAGI (reference sequence). The CDR3 has 12 amino acids. The germline V and J ends were trimmed by 6 bases and 8 bases, with 13 bases remaining between them. As DNA, the CDR3 is TGTGCCAGCAGCCAACTCGGGGGGGAAGCTTTCTTT. Translated, it gives CASSQLGGEAFF.

The chain recombines TRBV18 with TRBJ2-7; 10 bases agree with TRBD1. Germline CDR1 and CDR2: KGHSH and LQKENI. J gave up 0 bases and V 6 bases, and 5 bases lay outside the gene matches. The CDR3 contains 15 residues. CDR3 sequence (DNA): TGTGCCAGCTCCCGCGGGACAGGGGTCTCCTACGAGCAGTACTTC. Its translation is CASSRGTGVSYEQYF.

This clonotype was observed a handful of times. The chain joins TRBV4-1 to TRBJ2-3, with a tentative D call TRBD1 (5 bases). The CDR3 has 16 amino acids. V lost 1 base and J 8 bases, leaving 19 bases between the germline ends. CDR1 MGHRA and CDR2 YSYEKL come from the germline V gene. CDR3 in amino acids: CASSQGRLGVMGTQYF. In DNA form, the CDR3 reads TGCGCCAGCAGCCAAGGCCGCCTAGGGGTTATGGGTACGCAGTATTTT.

This clonotype has a handful of counts. The chain joins TRBV5-1 to TRBJ2-2, with D perhaps matching TRBD2 (5 bases). CDR1 SGHRS and CDR2 YFSETQ come from the germline V gene. V dropped 4 bases and J dropped 1 base, with 11 bases sitting between them. The CDR3 is 15 residues long. Here the CDR3 DNA reads TGCGCCAGCAGCAGGGAGTGGGGGAACACCGGGGAGCTGTTTTTT. The encoded protein is CASSREWGNTGELFF. The full variable domain, completed using reference TRBV5-1 and TRBJ2-2, is KAGVTQTPRYLIKTRGQQVTLSCSPISGHRSVSWYQQTPGQGLQFLFEYFSETQRNKGNFPGRFSGRQFSNSRSEMNVSTLELGDSALYLCASSREWGNTGELFFGEGSRLTVL.

The chain employs TRBV5-1 and TRBJ2-5; D is uncertain. Per germline, CDR1 SGHRS and CDR2 YFSETQ. The V gene lost 0 bases and the J gene lost 4 bases, with 7 bases spanning the gap. This CDR3 is 13 amino acids long. The CDR3 bases are TGCGCCAGCAGCTTGGTAGGGCCAGAGACCCAGTACTTC. Its protein product is CASSLVGPETQYF.

In this sample, this clonotype turned up a few times. V and J are TRBV6-5 and TRBJ2-5; 9 bases match TRBD2. The CDR3 spans 16 residues. CDR1 and CDR2 (germline): MNHEY, SVGAGI. Losses at the gene ends were 0 bases for V and 4 bases for J; bases not matched to a gene: 6. The DNA of the CDR3 is TGTGCCAGCAGTTACTCGAGGCGGGAGGGCCTAGAGACCCAGTACTTC. Translated, it gives CASSYSRREGLETQYF.

The gene calls are TRBV7-3 and TRBJ2-5; possible D gene TRBD2, 5 bases. The CDR3 length is 13 residues. Trimming shortened V by 5 bases and J by 2 bases, and 9 bases separated the two germline ends. CDR1 SGHTA and CDR2 FQGTGA come from the germline V gene. The CDR3 sequence: CASSRGKQETQYF. DNA for the CDR3: TGTGCCAGCAGCCGAGGGAAACAAGAGACCCAGTACTTC.

This clonotype appeared a few times. CDR3 residues: CASSSDPGETQYF. Written as DNA, the CDR3 is TGTGCCAGCAGCTCCGACCCCGGAGAGACCCAGTACTTC. The rearrangement joins TRBV5-4 to TRBJ2-5; D gene uncertain. V was trimmed by 3 bases and J by 4 bases, leaving 10 bases between them. The CDR3 length is 13 residues. The V gene's germline CDR1 is SGHNT and CDR2 YYREEE (reference sequence).

The CDR3 loop is CASSTGTGSETQYF. The CDR3 coding sequence is TGTGCCAGCAGCACCGGGACAGGGTCAGAGACCCAGTACTTC. J is TRBJ2-5 and V is TRBV7-9, with 9 bases lining up with TRBD1. Looked up from germline, CDR1 is SEHNR and CDR2 is FQNEAQ (reference sequence). CDR3 length: 14 amino acids. The J segment lost 4 bases and the V segment lost 5 bases, leaving 5 bases of the junction unmatched.